This TCR beta chain was recorded in a study of T-cell memory formation after mild COVID-19 listed by TCRdb under 2021. Notes on the research overall: TCR sequence clusters from the two donors were found to be largely donor specific. The cohort comprised two young, previously healthy adult volunteers, one female and one male. In a couple of donors, T-cell clones that expanded and contracted after mild COVID-19 were tracked by sequencing TCRalpha and TCRbeta repertoires over time. Overall study outcomes, separate from this receptor: Only a couple of mild cases were covered in the study, and larger cohorts including severe cases with pre-infection samples were considered necessary. Clones contracting from day 15 to 85 had balanced CD4/CD8 phenotypes, while a second wave expanding from day 15 to 37 was biased towards CD4+. SARS-CoV-2 specificity was not confirmed for the second-wave clones peaking on day 37. Some responding clones were detected in pre-infection memory, suggesting pre-existing cross-reactive memory T cells joined the SARS-CoV-2 response. Contracting CD4+ clones were located mainly in the CM and EM memory subsets, whereas CD8+ clones were found to be enriched in EMRA.

To note about this clonotype: The antigen it recognizes is unknown. No quality values exist for individual bases; no much larger clone is one base distant.

TCRdb names Illumina NovaSeq 6000 as the instrument used. TCRalpha and TCRbeta cDNA libraries were constructed by 5'RACE with constant-segment primers, with sample barcodes and unique molecular identifiers being introduced. RNA was extracted from every sample with Trizol reagent. Amplification of the libraries took two PCR steps, and the second step added a second sample barcode plus Illumina TruSeq adapters. The libraries were sequenced on an Illumina NovaSeq using 2 x 150 bp paired-end reads. On the authors' methods: Demultiplexing of reads and collapsing into UMI-guided consensus sequences were performed with migec v1.2.7. Using mixcr v2.1.11, the UMI consensuses were aligned to TRA and TRB V and J templates and assembled into clonotypes. A clonotype was counted as expanded or contracted only when both edgeR and NoisET called the clonotype significant, with the noise models trained on biological replicates. edgeR calls used a false discovery rate-adjusted p below 0.01 and a log2 fold-change threshold of 1. PCA with hierarchical clustering of max-normalized trajectories of the 1000 most abundant clonotypes was used as exploratory dynamics analysis. Each responding clone was given a CD4 or CD8 phenotype based on the CD4+ and CD8+ repertoires, which had been sequenced separately. TCRdb reanalyzed the raw reads on its own, using fastp at Q25 for trimming and MiXCR for clone calling, and kept in-frame beta chains. Rows with a matching CDR3 protein are joined into one entry that keeps the most common DNA and genes. What appears here as the V and J calls and clone size reflects TCRdb's work, not the paper's. This sample lists about 560,000 distinct CDR3 sequences; approximately 18% were detected once. The leading ten clones occupy around 12% of the sample.

PBMCs were isolated by Ficoll-Paque density gradient centrifugation. This clonotype was obtained from an adult woman who had mild COVID-19 (a few samples of this study predate the infection). The sample titles of this study are shuffled in the database, so cell type and time point are left out; the donor was told from shared clones. The sequencing input was PBMCs or a T cell subset sorted from them (not recorded which).

This receptor carries the CDR3 CASSQDLGEGTGELFF. The sequenced DNA: TGCGCCAGCAGCCAAGATTTGGGAGAGGGCACCGGGGAGCTGTTTTTT. Recombination joined TRBV4-1 with TRBJ2-2; TRBD2 is a weak D gene call, 5 bases matching. The junction carries 12 bases between V and J, which are trimmed by 0 bases and 4 bases respectively. CDR1 and CDR2 are drawn from the germline V gene: MGHRA, YSYEKL. The CDR3 runs 16 residues from the cysteine to the phenylalanine. CDR3 DNA is the only sequence kept; it has 48 bases, read in frame from the first base.